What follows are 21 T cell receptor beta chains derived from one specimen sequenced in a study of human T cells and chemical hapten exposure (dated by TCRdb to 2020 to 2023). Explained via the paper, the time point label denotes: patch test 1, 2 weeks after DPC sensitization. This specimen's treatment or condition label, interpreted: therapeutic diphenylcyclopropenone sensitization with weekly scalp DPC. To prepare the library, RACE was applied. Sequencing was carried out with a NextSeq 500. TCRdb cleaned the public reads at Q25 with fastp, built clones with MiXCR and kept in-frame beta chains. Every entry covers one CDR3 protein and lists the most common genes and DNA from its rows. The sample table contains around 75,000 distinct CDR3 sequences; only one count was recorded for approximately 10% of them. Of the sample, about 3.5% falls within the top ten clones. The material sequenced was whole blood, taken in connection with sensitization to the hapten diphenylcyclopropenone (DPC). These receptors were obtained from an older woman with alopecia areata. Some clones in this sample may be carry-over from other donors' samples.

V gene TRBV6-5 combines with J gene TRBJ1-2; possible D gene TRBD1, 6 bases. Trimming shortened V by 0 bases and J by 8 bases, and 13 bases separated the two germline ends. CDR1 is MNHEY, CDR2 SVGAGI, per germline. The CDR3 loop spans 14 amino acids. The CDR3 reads CASSYSSGVYGYTF. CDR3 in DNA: TGTGCCAGCAGTTACTCGTCAGGGGTTTACGGCTACACCTTC.

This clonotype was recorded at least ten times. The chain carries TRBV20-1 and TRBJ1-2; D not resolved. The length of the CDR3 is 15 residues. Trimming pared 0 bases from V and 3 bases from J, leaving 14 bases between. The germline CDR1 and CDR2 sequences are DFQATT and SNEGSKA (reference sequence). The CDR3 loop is CSARDLEMADYGYTF. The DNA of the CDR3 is TGCAGTGCTAGAGATCTGGAAATGGCGGACTATGGCTACACCTTC.

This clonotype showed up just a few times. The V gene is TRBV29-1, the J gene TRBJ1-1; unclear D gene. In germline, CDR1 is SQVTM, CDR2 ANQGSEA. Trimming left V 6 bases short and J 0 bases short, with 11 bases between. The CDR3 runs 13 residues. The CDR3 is CSVAEAMNTEAFF. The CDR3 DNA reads TGCAGCGTCGCGGAAGCCATGAACACTGAAGCTTTCTTT.

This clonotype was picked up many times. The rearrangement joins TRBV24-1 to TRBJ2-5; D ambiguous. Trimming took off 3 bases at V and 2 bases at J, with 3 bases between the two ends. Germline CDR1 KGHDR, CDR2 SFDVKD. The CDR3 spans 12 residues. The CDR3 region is CATSDKQETQYF. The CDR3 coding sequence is TGTGCCACCAGTGATAAACAAGAGACCCAGTACTTC.

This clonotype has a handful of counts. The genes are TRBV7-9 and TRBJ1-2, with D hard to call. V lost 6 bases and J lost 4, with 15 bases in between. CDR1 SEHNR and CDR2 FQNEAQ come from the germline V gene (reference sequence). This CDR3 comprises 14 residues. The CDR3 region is CASRAPGLSYGYTF. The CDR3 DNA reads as TGTGCCAGCAGGGCACCGGGGTTGAGCTATGGCTACACCTTC.

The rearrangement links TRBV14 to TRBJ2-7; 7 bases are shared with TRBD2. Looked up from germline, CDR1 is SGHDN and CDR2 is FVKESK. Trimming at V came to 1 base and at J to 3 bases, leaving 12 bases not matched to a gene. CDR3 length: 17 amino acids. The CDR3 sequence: CASSQGGGYSDLYEQYF. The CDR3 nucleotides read TGTGCCAGCAGCCAAGGGGGGGGATACAGTGATCTCTACGAGCAGTACTTC.

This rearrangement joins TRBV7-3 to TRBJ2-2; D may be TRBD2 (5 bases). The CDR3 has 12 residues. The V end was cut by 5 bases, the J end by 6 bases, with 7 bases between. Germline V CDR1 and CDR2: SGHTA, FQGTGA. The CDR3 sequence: CASSRGSGELFF. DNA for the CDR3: TGTGCCAGCAGCCGGGGTTCCGGGGAGCTGTTTTTT.

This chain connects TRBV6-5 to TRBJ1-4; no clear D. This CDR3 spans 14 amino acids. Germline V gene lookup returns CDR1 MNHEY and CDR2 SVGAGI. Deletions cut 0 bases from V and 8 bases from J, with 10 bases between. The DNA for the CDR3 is TGTGCCAGCAGTTACTCCGGACCCCGGGAAAAACTGTTTTTT. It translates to CASSYSGPREKLFF.

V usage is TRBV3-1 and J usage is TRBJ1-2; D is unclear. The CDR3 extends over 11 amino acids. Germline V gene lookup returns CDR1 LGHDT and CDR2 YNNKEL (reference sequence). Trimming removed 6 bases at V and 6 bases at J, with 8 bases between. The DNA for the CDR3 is TGTGCCAGCAGTGTAGGGCATGGCTACACCTTC. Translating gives CASSVGHGYTF.

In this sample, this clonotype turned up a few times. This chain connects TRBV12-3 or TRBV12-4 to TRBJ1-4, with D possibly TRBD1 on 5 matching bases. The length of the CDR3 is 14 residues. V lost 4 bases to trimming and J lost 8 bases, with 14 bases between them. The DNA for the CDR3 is TGTGCCAGCAGTTCTCCGGGACGAGGAGAAAAACTGTTTTTT. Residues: CASSSPGRGEKLFF.

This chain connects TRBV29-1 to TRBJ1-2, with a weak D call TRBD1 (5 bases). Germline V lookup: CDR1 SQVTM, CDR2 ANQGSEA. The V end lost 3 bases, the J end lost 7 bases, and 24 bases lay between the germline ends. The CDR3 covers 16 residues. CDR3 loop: CSVEGLGGISMVGYTF. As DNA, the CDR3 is TGCAGCGTTGAGGGGCTAGGCGGAATATCAATGGTTGGCTACACCTTC. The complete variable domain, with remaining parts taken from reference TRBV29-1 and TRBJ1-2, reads SAVISQKPSRDICQRGTSLTIQCQVDSQVTMMFWYRQQPGQSLTLIATANQGSEATYESGFVIDKFPISRPNLTFSTLTVSNMSPEDSSIYLCSVEGLGGISMVGYTFGSGTRLTVV.

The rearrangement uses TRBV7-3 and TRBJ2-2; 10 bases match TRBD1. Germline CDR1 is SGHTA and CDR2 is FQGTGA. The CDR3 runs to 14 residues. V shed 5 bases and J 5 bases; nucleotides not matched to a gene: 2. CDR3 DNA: TGTGCCAGCAGCCCGGACAGGGGGACCGGGGAGCTGTTTTTT. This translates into CASSPDRGTGELFF.

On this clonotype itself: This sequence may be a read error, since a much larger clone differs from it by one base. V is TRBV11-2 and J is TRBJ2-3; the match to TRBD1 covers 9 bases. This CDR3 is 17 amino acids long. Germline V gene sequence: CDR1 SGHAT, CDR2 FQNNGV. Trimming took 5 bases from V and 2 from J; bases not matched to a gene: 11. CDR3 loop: CASSPRTGTGHTDTQYF. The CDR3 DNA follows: TGTGCCAGCAGCCCAAGAACCGGGACAGGGCACACAGATACGCAGTATTTT.

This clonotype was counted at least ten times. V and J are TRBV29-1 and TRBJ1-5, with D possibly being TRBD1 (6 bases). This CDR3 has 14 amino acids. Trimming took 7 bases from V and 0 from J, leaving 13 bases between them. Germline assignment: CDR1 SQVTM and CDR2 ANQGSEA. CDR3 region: CSALTGYSNQPQHF. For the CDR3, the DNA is TGCAGCGCCCTTACAGGGTATAGCAATCAGCCCCAGCATTTT.

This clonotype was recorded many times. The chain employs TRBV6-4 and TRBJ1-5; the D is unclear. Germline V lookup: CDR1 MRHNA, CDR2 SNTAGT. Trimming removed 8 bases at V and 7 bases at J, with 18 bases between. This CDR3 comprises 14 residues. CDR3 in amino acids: CASHAIGFGQPQHF. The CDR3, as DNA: TGTGCCAGCCACGCGATCGGTTTCGGGCAGCCCCAGCATTTT.

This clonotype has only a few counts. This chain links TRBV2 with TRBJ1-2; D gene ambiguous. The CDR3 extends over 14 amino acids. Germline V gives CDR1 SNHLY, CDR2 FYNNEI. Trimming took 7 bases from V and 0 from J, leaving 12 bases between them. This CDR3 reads CASNPDGTNYGYTF. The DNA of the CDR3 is TGTGCCAGCAATCCAGACGGGACTAACTATGGCTACACCTTC.

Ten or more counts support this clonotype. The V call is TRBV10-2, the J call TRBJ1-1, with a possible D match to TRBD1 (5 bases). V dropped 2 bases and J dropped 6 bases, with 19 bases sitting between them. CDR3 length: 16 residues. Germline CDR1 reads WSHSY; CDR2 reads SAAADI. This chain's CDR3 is CASSEVEGGARAEAFF. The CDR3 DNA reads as TGCGCCAGCAGTGAGGTGGAGGGCGGGGCGCGGGCTGAAGCTTTCTTT.

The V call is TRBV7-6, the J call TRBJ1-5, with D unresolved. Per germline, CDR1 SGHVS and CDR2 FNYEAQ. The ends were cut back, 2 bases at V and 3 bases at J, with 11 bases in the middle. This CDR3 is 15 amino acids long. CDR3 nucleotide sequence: TGTGCCAGCAGCTTACAGTCGGGGAACAATCAGCCCCAGCATTTT. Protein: CASSLQSGNNQPQHF.

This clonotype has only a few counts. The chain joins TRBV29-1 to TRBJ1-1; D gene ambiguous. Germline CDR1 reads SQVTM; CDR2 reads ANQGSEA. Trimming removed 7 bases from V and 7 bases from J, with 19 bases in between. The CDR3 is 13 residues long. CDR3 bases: TGCAGCGCCCGCATGACCGGGCGGGGTGAAGCTTTCTTT. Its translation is CSARMTGRGEAFF.

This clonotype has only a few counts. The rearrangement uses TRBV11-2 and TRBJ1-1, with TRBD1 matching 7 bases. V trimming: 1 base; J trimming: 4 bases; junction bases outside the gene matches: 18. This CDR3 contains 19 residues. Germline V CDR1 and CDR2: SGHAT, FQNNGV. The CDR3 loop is CASSLVRYKTGIIITEAFF. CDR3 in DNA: TGTGCCAGCAGCTTAGTCCGTTATAAGACAGGGATCATCATCACTGAAGCTTTCTTT.

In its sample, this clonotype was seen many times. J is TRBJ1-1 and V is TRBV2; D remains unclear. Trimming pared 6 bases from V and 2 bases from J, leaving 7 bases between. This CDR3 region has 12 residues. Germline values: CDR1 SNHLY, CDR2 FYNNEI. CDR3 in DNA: TGTGCCAGCAGCCAGATTAACACTGAAGCTTTCTTT. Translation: CASSQINTEAFF.